The sample holds a few counts of the clone carrying this T cell receptor beta chain. These data are taken from a study of control samples from healthy donors and cancer patients. Trimming left V 7 bases short and J 0 bases short, with 10 bases between. Germline V gene sequence: CDR1 SNHLY, CDR2 FYNNEI. The CDR3 contains 14 residues. The method was immunoSEQ multiplex PCR; TCRdb's version includes in-frame clones alone and lacks a portion of them. The sample has about 92,000 clones, almost 85% seen once. The rearrangement joins TRBV2 to TRBJ2-1; D not resolved. This receptor was obtained from a woman aged 55-69 years in good health. Specimen: blood. The DNA of the CDR3 is TGTGCCAGCACCGGCGGAAGCTCCTACAATGAGCAGTTCTTC. Residues: CASTGGSSYNEQFF. Full variable domain (missing parts from reference TRBV2 and TRBJ2-1): EPEVTQTPSHQVTQMGQEVILRCVPISNHLYFYWYRQILGQKVEFLVSFYNNEISEKSEIFDDQFSVERPDGSNFTLKIRSTKLEDSAMYFCASTGGSSYNEQFFGPGTRLTVL.